Included here is one T cell receptor beta chain sequence, with context. The sample belongs to a study of blood T cell repertoires in COVID-19. Study-wide background: Samples of COVID-19 (acute and convalescent) were obtained from the United States, Italy and Spain. Sources were T cells, B-cell-depleted T cells, or PBMCs; the material itself was cDNA or gDNA.

The CDR3 sequence is 15 residues long. In germline, CDR1 is LNHDA, CDR2 SQIVND (reference sequence). Trimming pared 3 bases from V and 7 bases from J, leaving 15 bases between. Original processing notes: Cell counts per sample came from amplifying reference gene primers. Repertoires were generated with immunoSEQ multiplex PCR, while TCRdb's copy carries only in-frame clones and drops some. V, J and clone size are taken as reported in that table, and D and trimming were inferred from the DNA itself. Of some 200,000 clones detected, around nine tenths appear once; the ten largest clones hold 2.5% to 4%.

This receptor was taken from a man between 65 and 80 years old with acute or convalescent COVID-19. Sequences were obtained from peripheral blood. The chain has TRBV19 and TRBJ1-4; a possible D gene is TRBD1 (6 bases). The CDR3 reads CASSIPTGGREKLFF. The CDR3 DNA reads as TGTGCCAGTAGTATCCCGACTGGGGGCCGTGAAAAACTGTTTTTT. The whole variable domain, filled in from reference TRBV19 and TRBJ1-4, reads DGGITQSPKYLFRKEGQNVTLSCEQNLNHDAMYWYRQDPGQGLRLIYYSQIVNDFQKGDIAEGYSVSREKKESFPLTVTSAQKNPTAFYLCASSIPTGGREKLFFGSGTQLSVL.